This T cell receptor beta chain originates from a study of control samples from healthy donors and cancer patients. Here immunoSEQ multiplex PCR was the method, and the copy in TCRdb shows in-frame clones only, minus some. This table holds about 36,000 clones, roughly 92% found once. Trimming took 4 bases from V and 1 from J; bases not matched to a gene: 4. This CDR3 region has 14 residues. From germline, CDR1 is SEHNR and CDR2 FQNEAQ (reference sequence). The origin of this receptor is a man aged 40-49 years with colorectal cancer. The sequencing sample was made of PBMCs. The V gene is TRBV7-9, the J gene TRBJ2-7, with 7 bases identical to TRBD1. In nucleotides, the CDR3 is TGTGCCAGCAGCTCCGCGACAGGGTCCTACGAGCAGTACTTC. Residues: CASSSATGSYEQYF.